These T cell receptor beta chains were read from a single sample in a study of T cells in Graves' hyperthyroidism and ophthalmopathy. One entry per CDR3 protein, called by TCRdb with MiXCR from the multiplex PCR reads. The sample contains some 720,000 distinct CDR3 sequences, about 16% of which appear only once. The source material was blood. Receptors originate from a man aged 18 to 29 with Graves' hyperthyroidism. Both conserved end residues are part of each CDR3. Each record gives: CDR3 protein, CDR3 DNA, V gene, clone size, D gene, J gene. A D gene is named only where the DNA matches it firmly. Size is stated for part of the rows, as once, few or many counts, or as a class when the clone is expanded.

CDR3: CASSYLWGLGASSYNEQFF; DNA: TGTGCCAGCAGTTATCTTTGGGGGTTGGGGGCTAGCTCCTACAATGAGCAGTTCTTC; V: TRBV6-5; size: many; D: NA; J: TRBJ2-1
CDR3: CSVDSSSTGELFF; DNA: TGCAGCGTTGACTCCAGTTCCACCGGGGAGCTGTTTTTT; V: TRBV29-1; size: NA; D: NA; J: TRBJ2-2
CDR3: CASRDSGRGDTQYF; DNA: TGTGCCAGCAGGGATTCAGGGAGGGGAGATACGCAGTATTTT; V: TRBV27; size: many; D: TRBD2; J: TRBJ2-3
CDR3: CASSQATGTALFQSTDTQYF; DNA: TGCGCCAGCAGCCAGGCTACCGGGACAGCCCTTTTCCAAAGCACAGATACGCAGTATTTT; V: TRBV4-3; size: few; D: TRBD1; J: TRBJ2-3
CDR3: CASKQGVYSNQPQHF; DNA: TGTGCCAGCAAGCAGGGGGTATATAGCAATCAGCCCCAGCATTTT; V: TRBV6-1; size: NA; D: TRBD1; J: TRBJ1-5
CDR3: CAASDPALGEQFF; DNA: TGTGCCGCCAGCGACCCGGCCCTCGGGGAGCAGTTCTTC; V: TRBV6-1; size: few; D: NA; J: TRBJ2-1
CDR3: CASSYATPSLGQGPYNEQFF; DNA: TGTGCCAGCAGCTACGCAACCCCCAGCCTGGGACAGGGACCTTACAATGAGCAGTTCTTC; V: TRBV5-6; size: few; D: TRBD1; J: TRBJ2-1
CDR3: CASSPTNKNNEQFF; DNA: TGCGCCAGCAGCCCCACAAATAAGAACAATGAGCAGTTCTTC; V: TRBV5-1; size: few; D: NA; J: TRBJ2-1
CDR3: CSARPRLAGNYNEQFF; DNA: TGCAGTGCTAGACCTCGCCTAGCGGGGAATTACAATGAGCAGTTCTTC; V: TRBV20-1; size: NA; D: TRBD2; J: TRBJ2-1
CDR3: CASSYDRAADTQYF; DNA: TGTGCCAGCAGCTACGACAGGGCTGCAGATACGCAGTATTTT; V: TRBV11-2; size: many; D: TRBD1; J: TRBJ2-3
CDR3: CASSHSEAYGYTF; DNA: TGTGCCAGCAGCCATTCTGAGGCGTATGGCTACACCTTC; V: TRBV3-1; size: NA; D: NA; J: TRBJ1-2
CDR3: CASRSSGPSYEQYF; DNA: TGTGCCAGCCGATCCAGCGGGCCCTCCTACGAGCAGTACTTC; V: TRBV12-3/TRBV12-4; size: few; D: NA; J: TRBJ2-7
CDR3: CASSEAGYYNEQFF; DNA: TGTGCCAGCAGTGAAGCGGGATACTACAATGAGCAGTTCTTC; V: TRBV28; size: many; D: TRBD2; J: TRBJ2-1
CDR3: CAWSPLREQFF; DNA: TGTGCCTGGAGTCCACTCAGGGAGCAGTTCTTC; V: TRBV30; size: many; D: NA; J: TRBJ2-1
CDR3: CASSRQGPKNIQYF; DNA: TGCGCCAGCAGCCGACAGGGGCCCAAAAACATTCAGTACTTC; V: TRBV5-1; size: once; D: TRBD1; J: TRBJ2-4
CDR3: CASSLARTSGTSTDTQYF; DNA: TGCGCCAGCAGCTTGGCAAGGACTAGCGGGACTAGCACAGATACGCAGTATTTT; V: TRBV5-1; size: NA; D: TRBD2; J: TRBJ2-3
CDR3: CASSTYRDAVIQPQHF; DNA: TGTGCCAGCAGTACTTACAGGGACGCAGTAATTCAGCCCCAGCATTTT; V: TRBV27; size: many; D: NA; J: TRBJ1-5
CDR3: CASSQVRTGGATGELFF; DNA: TGTGCCAGCAGCCAAGTCAGAACGGGAGGAGCCACCGGGGAGCTGTTTTTT; V: TRBV3-1; size: once; D: TRBD2; J: TRBJ2-2
CDR3: CASSLGLGDSANEQFF; DNA: TGCGCCAGCAGCTTGGGACTAGGGGACTCCGCTAATGAGCAGTTCTTC; V: TRBV5-1; size: many; D: NA; J: TRBJ2-1
CDR3: CASSGPTGESEQYF; DNA: TGTGCCAGCAGTGGGCCGACAGGGGAGAGCGAGCAGTACTTC; V: TRBV2; size: many; D: TRBD1; J: TRBJ2-7
CDR3: CASSLAQGDSGANVLTF; DNA: TGTGCCAGCAGCTTAGCACAGGGAGACTCTGGGGCCAACGTCCTGACTTTC; V: TRBV11-2; size: many; D: NA; J: TRBJ2-6
CDR3: CSARRLAAYEQYF; DNA: TGCAGTGCTAGAAGACTAGCGGCATACGAGCAGTACTTC; V: TRBV20-1; size: NA; D: TRBD2; J: TRBJ2-7
CDR3: CSVGDGNEQFF; DNA: TGCAGCGTGGGGGACGGCAATGAGCAGTTCTTC; V: TRBV29-1; size: NA; D: NA; J: TRBJ2-1
CDR3: CASSSNTIYF; DNA: TGTGCCAGCAGTTCGAACACCATATATTTT; V: TRBV28; size: NA; D: NA; J: TRBJ1-3
CDR3: CASSQPARIGGGGQPQHF; DNA: TGTGCCAGCAGCCAACCGGCCCGGATAGGGGGCGGCGGTCAGCCCCAGCATTTT; V: TRBV4-2; size: NA; D: TRBD1; J: TRBJ1-5
CDR3: CASRVQGDTDTQYF; DNA: TGTGCCAGCAGGGTACAGGGGGACACAGATACGCAGTATTTT; V: TRBV6-1; size: many; D: TRBD1; J: TRBJ2-3
CDR3: CASSQGLAGPDTQYF; DNA: TGTGCCAGCAGCCAAGGACTAGCGGGGCCGGATACGCAGTATTTT; V: TRBV7-2; size: few; D: TRBD2; J: TRBJ2-3
CDR3: CAIAREGKHNEQFF; DNA: TGTGCCATCGCCAGGGAGGGAAAACACAATGAGCAGTTCTTC; V: TRBV10-3; size: many; D: TRBD2; J: TRBJ2-1
CDR3: CASSLRRGLYEQYF; DNA: TGTGCCAGCAGCTTACGGCGGGGCCTCTACGAGCAGTACTTC; V: TRBV7-9; size: many; D: NA; J: TRBJ2-7
CDR3: CASSSLFLGQPNEKLFF; DNA: TGTGCCAGCAGCTCCCTGTTTCTGGGACAGCCTAATGAAAAACTGTTTTTT; V: TRBV7-8; size: many; D: TRBD1; J: TRBJ1-4
CDR3: CASRMQAGNTEAFF; DNA: TGTGCCAGCAGAATGCAAGCGGGGAACACTGAAGCTTTCTTT; V: TRBV7-9; size: many; D: NA; J: TRBJ1-1
CDR3: CASSILAAGTDTQYF; DNA: TGTGCCAGCAGCATACTAGCGGCAGGCACAGATACGCAGTATTTT; V: TRBV7-8; size: many; D: TRBD2; J: TRBJ2-3
CDR3: CSASRTGDGNEQFF; DNA: TGCAGTGCTAGTAGAACGGGCGATGGCAATGAGCAGTTCTTC; V: TRBV20-1; size: few; D: NA; J: TRBJ2-1
CDR3: CSVKPGQGTYEQYF; DNA: TGCAGCGTGAAGCCGGGACAGGGAACCTACGAGCAGTACTTC; V: TRBV29-1; size: NA; D: TRBD1; J: TRBJ2-7
CDR3: CASLAVSSYNEQFF; DNA: TGTGCCTCCTTAGCGGTGAGCTCCTACAATGAGCAGTTCTTC; V: TRBV30; size: few; D: NA; J: TRBJ2-1
CDR3: CAWTGGAETQYF; DNA: TGTGCCTGGACAGGGGGCGCGGAGACCCAGTACTTC; V: TRBV30; size: many; D: TRBD1; J: TRBJ2-5
CDR3: CASSHRDRDSVGYTF; DNA: TGTGCCAGCAGCCACCGGGACAGGGACTCGGTTGGCTACACCTTC; V: TRBV6-1; size: NA; D: TRBD1; J: TRBJ1-2
CDR3: CASSRDPMSLNEQFF; DNA: TGTGCCAGTAGTCGGGACCCTATGTCTCTCAATGAGCAGTTCTTC; V: TRBV19; size: few; D: NA; J: TRBJ2-1
CDR3: CASARSSTDTQYF; DNA: TGTGCCAGCGCCCGGAGCAGCACAGATACGCAGTATTTT; V: TRBV6-1; size: few; D: NA; J: TRBJ2-3
CDR3: CASRGPRGGLYNEQFF; DNA: TGTGCCAGCCGTGGTCCAAGGGGAGGGCTCTACAATGAGCAGTTCTTC; V: TRBV6-2/TRBV6-3; size: many; D: TRBD2; J: TRBJ2-1